The T cell receptor (beta chain) under discussion was sequenced for a study of shared clonotypes between healthy human individuals. Trimming shortened V by 6 bases and J by 0 bases, and 5 bases separated the two germline ends. The CDR3 has 12 residues. In germline, CDR1 is SNHLY, CDR2 FYNNEI. Profiled with immunoSEQ multiplex PCR; TCRdb holds only in-frame clones, not every one. The data show over a million clones, about 75% seen once. V and J are TRBV2 and TRBJ2-5; no reliable D call. The receptor was derived from a man between 18 and 29 years old in good health. Sample: memory CD4+ T cells sorted from blood. This sample's subset: CD45RA-negative fraction. The CDR3 nucleotides read TGTGCCAGCAGGAACAACCAAGAGACCCAGTACTTC. Protein sequence: CASRNNQETQYF.